The 5 T cell receptor beta chains listed next were all sequenced from one sample in a study of control samples from healthy donors and cancer patients. Data came from immunoSEQ multiplex PCR; TCRdb stores just in-frame clones and leaves some out. The sample consists of just over 20,000 clones, around 84% of them appearing once. Input material: PBMCs. These receptors came from a man aged 60-69 years with colorectal cancer.

The chain is built from TRBV27 and TRBJ1-1; D perhaps matches TRBD1 (6 bases). V lost 6 bases to trimming and J lost 1 base, with 15 bases between them. From germline, CDR1 is MNHEY and CDR2 SMNVEV (reference sequence). CDR3 length equals 15 residues. The CDR3 sequence: CASSPQGQGNTEAFF. In nucleotides, the CDR3 is TGTGCCAGCAGCCCCCAGGGGCAGGGGAACACTGAAGCTTTCTTT.

The V gene is TRBV18, the J gene TRBJ1-1; maybe TRBD1 (5 bases). The germline CDR1 and CDR2 sequences are KGHSH and LQKENI. V lost 4 bases and J 2 bases, leaving 17 bases between the germline ends. This CDR3 is built from 16 residues. DNA of the CDR3: TGTGCCAGCTCACGTAACCGGGACGGTGGAAACACTGAAGCTTTCTTT. Its translation: CASSRNRDGGNTEAFF.

V gene TRBV2 combines with J gene TRBJ1-5; D remains unclear. Trimming took 7 bases from V and 2 from J, leaving 9 bases between them. CDR3 size: 13 residues. From germline, CDR1 is SNHLY and CDR2 FYNNEI. The CDR3 sequence: CASTPSGNQPQHF. The CDR3 DNA follows: TGTGCCAGCACGCCGTCCGGCAATCAGCCCCAGCATTTT. Full variable domain (rest looked up from reference TRBV2 and TRBJ1-5): EPEVTQTPSHQVTQMGQEVILRCVPISNHLYFYWYRQILGQKVEFLVSFYNNEISEKSEIFDDQFSVERPDGSNFTLKIRSTKLEDSAMYFCASTPSGNQPQHFGDGTRLSIL.

V is TRBV30 and J is TRBJ1-1; no clear D gene. Germline V gene sequence: CDR1 GTSNPN, CDR2 SVGIG (reference sequence). The CDR3 consists of 11 residues. The CDR3, as DNA: TGTGCTGATCAGCCGAACACTGAAGCTTTCTTT. It yields the protein CADQPNTEAFF.

The rearrangement uses TRBV30 and TRBJ1-3, with a weak D call TRBD1 (5 bases). The CDR3 runs to 12 residues. Looked up from germline, CDR1 is GTSNPN and CDR2 is SVGIG (reference sequence). CDR3: CGTFWGGNTIYF. The CDR3 DNA reads TGTGGTACCTTCTGGGGGGGAAACACCATATATTTT. The whole variable domain, remainder taken from reference TRBV30 and TRBJ1-3, is SQTIHQWPATLVQPVGSPLSLECTVEGTSNPNLYWYRQAAGRGLQLLFYSVGIGQISSEVPQNLSASRPQDRQFILSSKKLLLSDSGFYLCGTFWGGNTIYFGEGSWLTVV.